Each of the 8 T cell receptor beta chains below was sequenced from the same sample in a study of response to subunit inactivated influenza vaccine (dated by TCRdb to 2016 to 2019). Libraries were prepared through RT-PCR. These reads were obtained on an Illumina HiSeq 2500. TCRdb reworked the public reads: Q25 trimming with fastp, MiXCR clone assembly, productive beta chains retained. One record per CDR3 amino acid sequence lists the most common genes and DNA. The sample yields under 950,000 distinct CDR3 sequences; 21% were counted once. The biggest ten clones account for 10% of the sample. The material sequenced was PBMCs from blood, taken 5 to 6 days after vaccination. The source is a man between 50 and 59 years old who received an inactivated influenza vaccine. Donor details come from another sample of the same person, matched by shared clones.

This rearrangement joins TRBV11-2 to TRBJ1-2; the D gene is possibly TRBD1 (5 bases). Between the trimmed V and J ends, which lost 4 bases and 3 bases, there was a span of 15 bases. The CDR3 is 15 amino acids. The V gene's germline CDR1 is SGHAT and CDR2 FQNNGV. Written as DNA, the CDR3 is TGTGCCAGCAGCTGGGGGGGTGGGGACTACTATGGCTACACCTTC. Protein: CASSWGGGDYYGYTF.

The table lists this clonotype with a few counts. The rearrangement links TRBV20-1 to TRBJ2-7, with D hard to call. This CDR3 is 14 amino acids long. Trimming cost V 5 bases and J 6 bases, with 20 bases left between them. The V gene's germline CDR1 is DFQATT and CDR2 SNEGSKA (reference sequence). DNA for the CDR3: TGCAGTGCTCCCCGCTGGATGGGTCGCGGCGAGCAGTACTTC. This codes for CSAPRWMGRGEQYF.

The table lists this clonotype with a few counts. The chain couples TRBV20-1 to TRBJ1-1; D not certain. In germline, CDR1 is DFQATT, CDR2 SNEGSKA (reference sequence). V was cut by 6 bases and J by 6 bases, with 14 bases left in between. The CDR3 covers 12 residues. CDR3 protein: CSAGLGSPEAFF. The CDR3 region has the DNA TGCAGTGCCGGGTTAGGGAGCCCTGAAGCTTTCTTT.

This clonotype was observed a few times. V gene TRBV4-3 combines with J gene TRBJ2-1, with 11 positions matching TRBD2. CDR3 length equals 15 residues. The trim removed 2 bases at V and 9 bases at J, leaving 6 bases unmatched. The V gene's germline CDR1 is LGHNA and CDR2 YSLEER. DNA for the CDR3: TGCGCCAGCAGCCAATTCATAGCGGGGGGGTTTGAGCAGTTCTTC. Translating gives CASSQFIAGGFEQFF.

The chain couples TRBV28 to TRBJ2-1; 11 bases line up with TRBD2. The CDR3 is 16 amino acids. Germline V gives CDR1 MDHEN, CDR2 SYDVKM. V lost 6 bases to trimming and J lost 0 bases; unmatched junction nucleotides: 4. This chain's CDR3 is CASRPSGGSSYNEQFF. The CDR3 coding sequence is TGTGCCAGCAGGCCTAGCGGGGGGTCCTCCTACAATGAGCAGTTCTTC.

In its sample, this clonotype was seen a few times. V and J are TRBV11-2 and TRBJ2-5, with D perhaps TRBD2 (5 bases). Trimming left V 5 bases short and J 6 bases short, with 10 bases between. Germline V gene data show CDR1 as SGHAT and CDR2 as FQNNGV. CDR3 size: 12 residues. CDR3 bases: TGTGCCAGCAGCCCGGGAACAAAGACCCAGTACTTC. Amino acids: CASSPGTKTQYF.

The chain has TRBV7-9 and TRBJ2-7; D not resolved. Germline CDR1 is SEHNR and CDR2 is FQNEAQ (reference sequence). V was shortened by 4 bases and J by 2 bases, with 21 bases between the two germline ends. The CDR3 spans 17 residues. In nucleotides, the CDR3 is TGTGCCAGCAGCTCGCCGGAATGGGCCCGACCGACCTACGAGCAGTACTTC. It encodes CASSSPEWARPTYEQYF.

The table lists this clonotype with a few counts. The chain employs TRBV12-3 or TRBV12-4 and TRBJ1-2; 7 bases match TRBD1. V lost 6 bases and J lost 2; bases outside the gene matches: 6. The CDR3 sequence is 14 residues long. The CDR3 DNA reads as TGTGCCAGCAGCCGGACAGGCCCCAACTATGGCTACACCTTC. This translates into CASSRTGPNYGYTF.